The rows below give T cell receptor beta chains drawn from one sample of a study of cytomegalovirus exposure and HLA in healthy donors. Method: immunoSEQ multiplex PCR; TCRdb's copy keeps in-frame clones and lacks some. This table holds 160,000 or so clones, over 60% found once. The sequenced sample was PBMCs. The origin of the receptors is a woman in her twenties or thirties in good health and CMV-seronegative. The CDR3 runs from the conserved cysteine through the conserved F or W. The D gene is left open where the match is weak. A clone size is listed for some rows: how often the clone was seen (once, few, many), or a class if it is expanded.

V	J	size	D	CDR3	DNA
TRBV4-2	TRBJ1-6	few	TRBD1	CASSQDRGLTNSPLHF	TGTGCCAGCAGCCAAGACAGGGGGTTAACTAATTCACCCCTCCACTTT
TRBV5-1	TRBJ2-3	NA	NA	CASSLGQITTDTQYF	TGCGCCAGCAGCTTGGGGCAGATAACCACAGATACGCAGTATTTT
TRBV7-3	TRBJ2-2	NA	TRBD2	CASSLTSAGLAGGTGELFF	TGTGCCAGCAGCTTAACGTCCGCGGGACTAGCGGGGGGTACCGGGGAGCTGTTTTTT
TRBV9	TRBJ2-3	NA	TRBD2	CASSVDPSGTDTQYF	TGTGCCAGCAGCGTAGATCCTAGCGGGACAGATACGCAGTATTTT
TRBV19	TRBJ1-1	once	NA	CASSIGWGALGAFF	TGTGCCAGTAGTATAGGTTGGGGAGCCCTGGGAGCTTTCTTT
TRBV19	TRBJ2-1	NA	TRBD1	CASSRQGASYNEQFF	TGTGCCAGTAGTAGACAGGGGGCCAGCTACAATGAGCAGTTCTTC
TRBV7-2	TRBJ2-7	NA	TRBD1	CASSLRGREQYF	TGTGCCAGCAGCTTAAGGGGGCGAGAGCAGTACTTC
TRBV7-2	TRBJ1-2	few	NA	CASSSPGTYYGYTF	TGTGCCAGCAGCTCGCCTGGGACTTACTATGGCTACACCTTC
TRBV28	TRBJ1-6	NA	TRBD1	CASSLPKLTGLNSPLHF	TGTGCCAGCAGTTTACCAAAACTGACAGGGTTAAATTCACCCCTCCACTTT
TRBV19	TRBJ2-2	NA	TRBD1	CASRGQGNTGELFF	TGTGCCAGTAGGGGACAGGGGAACACCGGGGAGCTGTTTTTT
TRBV7-6	TRBJ2-3	NA	NA	CASSLAGGQGDTQYF	TGTGCCAGCAGCTTAGCGGGGGGGCAGGGAGATACGCAGTATTTT
TRBV7-3	TRBJ2-2	NA	TRBD2	CASSQLAGGSTGELFF	TGTGCCAGCAGCCAACTAGCGGGGGGGAGCACCGGGGAGCTGTTTTTT
TRBV4-1	TRBJ2-1	few	TRBD2	CASSQELAGGYEQFF	TGCGCCAGCAGCCAAGAACTAGCGGGAGGCTATGAGCAGTTCTTC
TRBV10-1	TRBJ2-3	NA	NA	CASSEARRAADTQYF	TGCGCCAGCAGTGAGGCGAGACGAGCGGCAGATACGCAGTATTTT
TRBV4-3	TRBJ2-1	NA	NA	CASSQSGYNEQFF	TGCGCCAGCAGCCAAAGCGGTTACAATGAGCAGTTCTTC
TRBV7-3	TRBJ2-2	NA	TRBD2	CASRVVAGGPSNTGELFF	TGTGCCAGCAGGGTGGTGGCGGGGGGCCCATCGAACACCGGGGAGCTGTTTTTT
TRBV9	TRBJ2-1	NA	NA	CASSVERSSYNEQFF	TGTGCCAGCAGCGTAGAGCGGAGCTCCTACAATGAGCAGTTCTTC
TRBV5-1	TRBJ2-2	few	NA	CASSSPGFAGTGELFF	TGCGCCAGCAGCTCGCCGGGTTTCGCGGGCACCGGGGAGCTGTTTTTT
TRBV28	TRBJ2-5	NA	TRBD2	CASSQGLAGEKTQYF	TGTGCCAGCAGTCAAGGACTAGCCGGAGAGAAGACCCAGTACTTC
TRBV7-6	TRBJ1-5	once	NA	CASSPQNNQPQHF	TGTGCCAGCAGCCCCCAGAACAATCAGCCCCAGCATTTT
TRBV7-2	TRBJ1-2	NA	TRBD1	CASSLRTGANYGYTF	TGTGCCAGCAGCTTGCGGACAGGGGCTAACTATGGCTACACCTTC
TRBV28	TRBJ2-2	NA	TRBD2	CASSRLAGGPPDGGELFF	TGTGCCAGCAGCCGACTAGCGGGGGGCCCCCCTGATGGCGGGGAGCTGTTTTTT
TRBV28	TRBJ2-5	once	NA	CASSPLTGQETQYF	TGTGCCAGCAGTCCCCTTACGGGGCAAGAGACCCAGTACTTC
TRBV11-3	TRBJ2-7	few	NA	CASSLKRSSEQYF	TGTGCCAGCAGCTTAAAGAGGTCTAGCGAGCAGTACTTC
TRBV18	TRBJ2-5	NA	NA	CASSPVAWETQYF	TGTGCCAGCTCACCTGTGGCCTGGGAGACCCAGTACTTC
TRBV7-2	TRBJ2-2	NA	NA	CAREEGNTGELFF	TGTGCCAGAGAGGAGGGGAACACCGGGGAGCTGTTTTTT
TRBV5-1	TRBJ1-3	NA	NA	CASSLGGVLSGNTIYF	TGCGCCAGCAGCTTGGGGGGGGTACTATCTGGAAACACCATATATTTT
TRBV18	TRBJ2-5	few	NA	CASSPQETQYF	TGTGCCAGCTCTCCTCAAGAGACCCAGTACTTC
TRBV28	TRBJ2-7	NA	NA	CASFGPRTPYEQYF	TGTGCCAGCTTTGGGCCTCGTACCCCCTACGAGCAGTACTTC
TRBV28	TRBJ2-5	NA	NA	CASSPRWGVWGEETQYF	TGTGCCAGCAGCCCAAGATGGGGGGTTTGGGGTGAAGAGACCCAGTACTTC
TRBV5-6	TRBJ2-7	NA	TRBD1	CAASRGTGAYEQYF	TGTGCGGCAAGCAGGGGGACAGGGGCCTACGAGCAGTACTTC
TRBV6-5	TRBJ2-3	NA	NA	CATRILGSTDTQYF	TGTGCCACCCGAATCCTAGGAAGCACAGATACGCAGTATTTT
TRBV4-2	TRBJ2-1	few	TRBD1	CASSRRPGTGYDEQFF	TGTGCCAGCAGCCGACGACCCGGGACAGGGTACGATGAGCAGTTCTTC
TRBV5-4	TRBJ2-1	NA	TRBD1	CASSRDSYNEQFF	TGTGCCAGCAGCAGGGACAGTTACAATGAGCAGTTCTTC
TRBV28	TRBJ2-5	NA	TRBD2	CASSTGLQETQYF	TGTGCCAGCAGTACGGGACTACAAGAGACCCAGTACTTC
TRBV19	TRBJ1-5	NA	NA	CASSMRSGYSNQPQHF	TGTGCCAGTAGTATGCGGTCGGGATATAGCAATCAGCCCCAGCATTTT
TRBV6-5	TRBJ2-5	once	NA	CAIPLVQGETQYF	TGTGCCATCCCTCTAGTTCAGGGGGAGACCCAGTACTTC
TRBV28	TRBJ1-5	NA	NA	CASSLSGKGNQPQHF	TGTGCCAGCAGTTTATCCGGGAAGGGCAATCAGCCCCAGCATTTT
TRBV4-2	TRBJ2-7	once	TRBD2	CASSQVVGLAIYEQYF	TGTGCCAGCAGCCAAGTAGTGGGACTAGCAATCTACGAGCAGTACTTC
TRBV18	TRBJ2-1	NA	NA	CASSPSMTGYNEQFF	TGTGCCAGCTCACCCTCCATGACAGGTTACAATGAGCAGTTCTTC
TRBV14	TRBJ2-1	NA	NA	CASSQESLSSYNEQFF	TGTGCCAGCAGCCAAGAGAGCCTAAGCTCCTACAATGAGCAGTTCTTC
TRBV2	TRBJ2-2	NA	NA	CASSGTDSGAGELFF	TGTGCCAGCAGTGGGACAGATTCGGGTGCCGGGGAGCTGTTTTTT